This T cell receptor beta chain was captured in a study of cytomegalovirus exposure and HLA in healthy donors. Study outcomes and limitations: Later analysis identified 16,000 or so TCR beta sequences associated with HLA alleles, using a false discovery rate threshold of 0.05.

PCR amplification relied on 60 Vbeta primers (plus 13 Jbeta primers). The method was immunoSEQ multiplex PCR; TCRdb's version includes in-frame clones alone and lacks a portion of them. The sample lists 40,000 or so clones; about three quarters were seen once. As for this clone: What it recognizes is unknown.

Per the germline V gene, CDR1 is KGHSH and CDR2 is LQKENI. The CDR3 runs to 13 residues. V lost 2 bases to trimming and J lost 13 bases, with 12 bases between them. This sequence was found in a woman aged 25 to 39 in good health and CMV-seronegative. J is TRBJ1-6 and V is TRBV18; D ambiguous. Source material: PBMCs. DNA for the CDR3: TGTGCCAGCTCACCAGAGAGTATCCCTCCCCTCCACTTT. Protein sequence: CASSPESIPPLHF.